This TCR beta chain was captured by sequencing in a study of CXCR3-negative and CXCR3-positive naive CD8 T cells. Phenotypically, naive CD8+ T cells corresponded to CD45RO-CCR7+CD27+CD95-. The germline CDR1 and CDR2 sequences are LGHNT and FRNRAP. The CDR3 spans 16 residues. 5' RACE with UMI labels generated the TRB cDNA libraries. TCRdb re-called the 5' RACE reads, yielding one record per CDR3 amino acid sequence without DNA. This table holds 90,000 to 100,000 distinct CDR3 sequences. This clonotype was obtained from a human donor in good health. Some clones in this sample may be carry-over from other donors' samples. Sequencing was performed on naive CXCR3- CD8+ T cells from blood. Subset described: CD45RO-CCR7+CD27+CD95- naive CD8+ T cells lacking CXCR3 (TNR3-). This chain joins TRBV12-5 and TRBJ2-7; TCRdb's assignment of TRBD1 cannot be checked, as there is no DNA. The CDR3 sequence: CASGPPPGTGAYEQYF.